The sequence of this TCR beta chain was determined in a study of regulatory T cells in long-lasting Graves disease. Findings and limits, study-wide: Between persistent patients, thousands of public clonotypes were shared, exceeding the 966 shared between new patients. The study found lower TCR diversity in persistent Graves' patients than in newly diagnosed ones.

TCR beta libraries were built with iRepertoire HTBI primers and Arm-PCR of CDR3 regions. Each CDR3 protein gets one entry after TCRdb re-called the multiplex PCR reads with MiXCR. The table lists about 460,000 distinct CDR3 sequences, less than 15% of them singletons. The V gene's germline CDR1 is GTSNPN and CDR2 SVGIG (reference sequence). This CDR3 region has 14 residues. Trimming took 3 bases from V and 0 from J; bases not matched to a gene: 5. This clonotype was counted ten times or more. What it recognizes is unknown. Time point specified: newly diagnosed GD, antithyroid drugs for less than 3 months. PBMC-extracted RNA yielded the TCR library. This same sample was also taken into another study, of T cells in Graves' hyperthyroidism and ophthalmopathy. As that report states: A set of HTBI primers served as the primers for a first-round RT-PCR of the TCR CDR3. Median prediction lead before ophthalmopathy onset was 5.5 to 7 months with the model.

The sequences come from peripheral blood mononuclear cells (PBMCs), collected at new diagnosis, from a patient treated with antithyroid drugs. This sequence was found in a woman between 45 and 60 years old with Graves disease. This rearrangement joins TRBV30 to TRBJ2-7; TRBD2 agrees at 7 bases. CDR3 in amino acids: CAWRGLLSSYEQYF. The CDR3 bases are TGTGCCTGGAGGGGACTACTGAGCTCCTACGAGCAGTACTTC.